The count of the clone carrying this T cell receptor beta chain is one. The data were obtained in a study of immune characterization of retroperitoneal liposarcoma. Using its own MiXCR run on the PCR reads, TCRdb lists one record per CDR3 protein. This table holds around 12,000 distinct CDR3 sequences, around 50% found once. This clonotype was obtained from a female donor with retroperitoneal liposarcoma. Sample: tumor tissue.

This CDR3 is CASGQGFGANVLTF. The CDR3 nucleotides read TGTGCCAGCGGACAGGGGTTTGGGGCCAACGTCCTGACTTTC. The chain carries TRBV6-1 and TRBJ2-6; TRBD1 matches 9 bases. The V gene end was trimmed by 8 bases and the J gene end by 3 bases; junction bases not matched to a gene: 2. This CDR3 region has 14 residues. CDR1 is MNHNS and CDR2 is SASEGT in the germline V gene.